This TCR beta chain was profiled in a study of T-cell memory formation after mild COVID-19. As for the study in general: The two donors had largely donor-specific TCR clusters.

The authors produced TCR alpha and TCR beta cDNA libraries with sample barcodes and UMIs by 5'RACE using constant-segment primers. MiXCR, run by TCRdb on the 5' RACE reads, gives a single entry per CDR3 protein. The sample records under 300,000 distinct CDR3 sequences, 8% to 10% being singletons. To note about this clonotype: As yet, its antigen is unknown.

The study's findings and limits: Later expanders leaned CD4+, whereas day 15 to 85 contracting clones were balanced CD4/CD8. The appearance of some responding clones in pre-infection memory suggested that cross-reactive memory joined.

Per germline, CDR1 SGHRS and CDR2 YFSETQ. Losses at the gene ends were 4 bases for V and 1 base for J; bases not matched to a gene: 8. This CDR3 has 17 amino acids. The specimen sequenced was PBMCs or a T cell subset sorted from them (not recorded which). V and J are TRBV5-1 and TRBJ2-5; 12 bases line up with TRBD2. This clonotype was sampled from a man between 18 and 35 years old who had mild COVID-19 (a few samples of this study predate the infection). Cell type and time point are not known. CDR3 nucleotides: TGCGCCAGCAGCCTTCCGGGACTAGCGGGTGCCCAAGAGACCCAGTACTTC. Residues: CASSLPGLAGAQETQYF.